Presented here are 5 T cell receptor beta chains from one specimen sequenced in a study of CD8 T cells in Susac syndrome (dated by TCRdb to between 2018 and 2021). Library construction relied on the immunoSEQ multiplex PCR assay. RNA was extracted using the RNeasy kit, and roughly 0.45 to 1 microgram was reverse transcribed with random hexamers. The raw public data were reprocessed by TCRdb itself: fastp quality trimming at Q25, MiXCR clonotype calling, in-frame beta chains only. Rows are unified per CDR3 protein, each entry keeping the most common DNA and genes. The table for this sample lists about 180,000 distinct CDR3 sequences; approximately 95% of them were counted only once. The ten largest clones capture roughly 0.097% of the sample. Sequenced material: CD4+ T cells from PBMCs. The source of these receptors is a human donor with multiple sclerosis.

The genes are TRBV7-9 and TRBJ1-2; weak D call: TRBD1 (5 bases). The germline V and J ends were trimmed by 2 bases and 4 bases, with 11 bases remaining between them. Per germline, CDR1 SEHNR and CDR2 FQNEAQ (reference sequence). The CDR3 sequence is 14 residues long. CDR3 nucleotide sequence: TGTGCCAGCAGCTTATGGGACGGATCCTATGGCTACACCTTC. Protein product: CASSLWDGSYGYTF.

The table lists this clonotype with a count of one. V and J are TRBV9 and TRBJ2-1, with D maybe TRBD2 (5 bases). The CDR3 loop spans 15 amino acids. Germline V CDR1 and CDR2: SGDLS, YYNGEE. Trimming removed 0 bases from V and 9 bases from J, with 16 bases in between. CDR3 in DNA: TGTGCCAGCAGCGTAGATTCGGGGTGGAACGGTGAGCAGTTCTTC. It is translated as CASSVDSGWNGEQFF.

The chain employs TRBV25-1 and TRBJ1-4; 8 bases agree with TRBD1. Germline trimming cut 6 bases from V and 7 bases from J; bases unmatched to any gene: 1. The germline V gene has CDR1 MGHDK and CDR2 SYGVNS. This CDR3 spans 12 amino acids. This chain's CDR3 is CASRTGVEKLFF. The CDR3 region has the DNA TGTGCCAGCAGGACAGGGGTTGAAAAACTGTTTTTT.

The genes are TRBV3-1 and TRBJ1-1; no definite D call. The V end lost 6 bases, the J end lost 0 bases, and 17 bases lay between the germline ends. The CDR3 has 16 residues. CDR1 is LGHDT and CDR2 is YNNKEL in the germline V gene (reference sequence). For the CDR3, the DNA is TGTGCCAGCAGTACCAGGCGTCGAAACATGAACACTGAAGCTTTCTTT. Amino acid sequence: CASSTRRRNMNTEAFF. Filled out from reference TRBV3-1 and TRBJ1-1, the complete variable domain reads DTAVSQTPKYLVTQMGNDKSIKCEQNLGHDTMYWYKQDSKKFLKIMFSYNNKELIINETVPNRFSPKSPDKAHLNLHINSLELGDSAVYFCASSTRRRNMNTEAFFGQGTRLTVV.

This chain uses TRBV20-1 with TRBJ2-3, with 7 nucleotides matching TRBD1. This CDR3 has 16 amino acids. The V and J ends lost 6 bases and 0 bases, in that order; junction bases with no gene match: 12. Germline V lookup: CDR1 DFQATT, CDR2 SNEGSKA (reference sequence). This chain's CDR3 is CSATDRVISSTDTQYF. The CDR3 DNA reads as TGCAGTGCAACAGACAGGGTGATATCTAGCACAGATACGCAGTATTTT.